Listed below are T cell receptor beta chains from one sample, sequenced in a study of T cell responses to AZD1222 COVID-19 vaccine. The protocol was immunoSEQ multiplex PCR, while the TCRdb copy is restricted to in-frame clones and leaves out a portion. This table holds 120,000 to 150,000 clones, roughly 90% found once. The sequenced sample was peripheral blood, obtained on day 0 of AZD1222 vaccination. The receptor set was obtained from an adult in good health. The CDR3 runs from the conserved cysteine through the conserved F or W. D genes are given only for firm matches. Clone size is stated in some rows and not others, as once, few, many or a class when expanded.

d_call	clone_size	j_call	v_call	cdr3_nt	cdr3_aa
TRBD1	.	TRBJ1-2	TRBV29-1	TGCAGCGTTGAATTAGACAGGGGGCCGGGCTACACCTTC	CSVELDRGPGYTF
TRBD2	.	TRBJ2-2	TRBV3-1/TRBV3-2	TGTGCCAGCAGCCAAGGACTAGCGGGCCTCGGGGAGCTGTTTTTT	CASSQGLAGLGELFF
.	.	TRBJ1-2	TRBV19	TGTGCCAGTAGCAATACAGGGATCTATGGCTACACCTTC	CASSNTGIYGYTF
.	.	TRBJ1-5	TRBV18	TGTGCCAGCTCACCATACTCAGATCAGCCCCAGCATTTT	CASSPYSDQPQHF
.	.	TRBJ1-1	TRBV11-2	TGTGCCAGCAGCATGGGATCCGTACTCTCGAACACTGAAGCTTTCTTT	CASSMGSVLSNTEAFF
TRBD1	.	TRBJ1-6	TRBV30	TGTGCCTGGAGTGACAGGGGGGATTCACCCCTCCACTTT	CAWSDRGDSPLHF
TRBD1	.	TRBJ1-4	TRBV19	TGTGCCACCGCGGGACAGGGGGAGGTTGGTGAAAAACTGTTTTTT	CATAGQGEVGEKLFF
TRBD1	.	TRBJ2-7	TRBV29-1	TGCAGCGCGGGACAGACCACCTACGAGCAGTACTTC	CSAGQTTYEQYF
.	.	TRBJ2-1	TRBV9	TGTGCCAGCAGCGTAGGTGGAGCAGTTACCTACAATGAGCAGTTCTTC	CASSVGGAVTYNEQFF
.	.	TRBJ2-7	TRBV5-6	TGTGCCAGCAGCTTGCGACAGAGCTCCTACGAGCAGTACTTC	CASSLRQSSYEQYF
.	.	TRBJ1-3	TRBV4-1	TGCGCCAGCAGCCAGAAAATAGGACAGACTGGAAACACCATATATTTT	CASSQKIGQTGNTIYF
.	.	TRBJ2-7	TRBV10-2	TGCGCCAGCAGACCGGACACATCCTACGAGCAGTACTTC	CASRPDTSYEQYF
.	.	TRBJ1-5	TRBV19	TGTGCCAGTAGTATTTGGGGGAATAGCAATCAGCCCCAGCATTTT	CASSIWGNSNQPQHF
TRBD1	.	TRBJ1-2	TRBV7-2	TGTGCCAGCAGTCCCGACAGGGGTAATGGCTACACCTTC	CASSPDRGNGYTF
.	.	TRBJ2-7	TRBV12-3/TRBV12-4	TGTGCCAGCAGTTTTGGGCAGCCCTACGAGCAGTACTTC	CASSFGQPYEQYF
.	.	TRBJ1-5	TRBV27	TGTGCCAGCAGTTTTAGCCCTCTAAGCAGGGGAAGCAATCAGCCCCAGCATTTT	CASSFSPLSRGSNQPQHF
.	.	TRBJ2-3	TRBV6-5	TGTGCCAGCAATGGGAGGTACCCCACAGATACGCAGTATTTT	CASNGRYPTDTQYF
.	once	TRBJ1-6	TRBV7-8	TGTGCCAGCAGCTTATTTGTACAAGAAAATTCACCCCTCCACTTT	CASSLFVQENSPLHF
.	.	TRBJ2-1	TRBV7-9	TGTGCCAGCAGCTTAGACCCGACAGCCAGCTCCTACAATGAGCAGTTCTTC	CASSLDPTASSYNEQFF
.	.	TRBJ1-2	TRBV5-1	TGCGCCAGCAGCCCCGATGGGGGAAGGTATGGCTACACCTTC	CASSPDGGRYGYTF
.	.	TRBJ1-6	TRBV12-3/TRBV12-4	TGTGCCAGCAGTCCTCGCGAGCTTTCTTCCCTCCACTTT	CASSPRELSSLHF
.	.	TRBJ2-7	TRBV18	TGTGCCAGCTCACCAGCAAACACCTACGAGCAGTACTTC	CASSPANTYEQYF
TRBD1	.	TRBJ1-2	TRBV6-5	TGTGCCAGCAGTACACAGGGACAGTATGGCTACACCTTC	CASSTQGQYGYTF
.	.	TRBJ2-7	TRBV28	TGTGCCAGCAGTGACCCCGTCCTCGGGCAGTACTTC	CASSDPVLGQYF
.	.	TRBJ2-6	TRBV6-6	TGTGCCCTGGGGGAGGCTGGGGCCAACGTCCTGACTTTC	CALGEAGANVLTF
TRBD1	.	TRBJ1-6	TRBV2	TGTGCCAGCAGCCTCAGACAGGGGAAAGTTAGGTCACCCCTCCACTTT	CASSLRQGKVRSPLHF
TRBD2	.	TRBJ2-6	TRBV19	TGTGCCAGTAGTAGTCTAGCGGGGGTCTCTGGGGCCAACGTCCTGACTTTC	CASSSLAGVSGANVLTF
.	.	TRBJ1-4	TRBV11-2	TGTGCCAGCAGCTTGGGCCGGAGACCTAATGAAAAACTGTTTTTT	CASSLGRRPNEKLFF
.	.	TRBJ2-2	TRBV6-1	TGTGCCAGCAGTGAAACACCGGGACACTACACCGGGGAGCTGTTTTTT	CASSETPGHYTGELFF
.	.	TRBJ1-4	TRBV7-9	TGTGCCAGCAGCCCCGGGAACAGCAAACTGTTTTTT	CASSPGNSKLFF
.	.	TRBJ2-1	TRBV19	TGTGCCAGTAGTATCGCGAGCTCCTACAATGAGCAGTTCTTC	CASSIASSYNEQFF
TRBD1	.	TRBJ1-1	TRBV5-1	TGCGCCAGCAGCTGGGACAGCTTAAACACTGAAGCTTTCTTT	CASSWDSLNTEAFF
.	.	TRBJ1-1	TRBV11-2	TGTGCCAGCAGCTTAGAGGGCGGATTGGACCGATTGATGAACACTGAAGCTTTCTTT	CASSLEGGLDRLMNTEAFF
.	.	TRBJ2-6	TRBV6-4	TGTGCCAGCAGTCCAGACACCTCTGGGGCCAACGTCCTGACTTTC	CASSPDTSGANVLTF
TRBD1	.	TRBJ1-4	TRBV27	TGTGCCAGCAGTTCACTGTGGGGACAGACAACTAATGAAAAACTGTTTTTT	CASSSLWGQTTNEKLFF
TRBD2	.	TRBJ2-7	TRBV28	TGTGCCAGCAGACCGGGACTAGCTGTTTACGAGCAGTACTTC	CASRPGLAVYEQYF
.	.	TRBJ1-5	TRBV27	TGTGCCAGCAGTTTATTTTGGGGGGTTAGCAATCAGCCCCAGCATTTT	CASSLFWGVSNQPQHF
.	.	TRBJ2-7	TRBV2	TGTGCCAGCAGAAGAGACGGGACGGTGTACGAGCAGTACTTC	CASRRDGTVYEQYF
TRBD1	once	TRBJ1-1	TRBV7-3	TGTGCCAGCAGCTCCGCCGGGACAGGGGAAGCTTTCTTT	CASSSAGTGEAFF
.	.	TRBJ1-2	TRBV12-3/TRBV12-4	TGTGCCAGCAGCTGGCAGGGGAGAGGTGGCTACACCTTC	CASSWQGRGGYTF
.	.	TRBJ1-1	TRBV29-1	TGCAGCGGATCCCCGACAGAACCTACTGAAGCTTTCTTT	CSGSPTEPTEAFF
TRBD1	.	TRBJ1-2	TRBV5-1	TGCGCCAGCAGCTGGGGGACAGACTATGGCTACACCTTC	CASSWGTDYGYTF
.	once	TRBJ1-1	TRBV7-2	TGTGCCAGCAGTCCCAACACTGGGGGGATCGGTGAAGCTTTCTTT	CASSPNTGGIGEAFF
.	.	TRBJ2-7	TRBV6-6	TGTGCCAGCAGTTACAGCTCCTACGAGCAGTACTTC	CASSYSSYEQYF